This passage covers 19 T cell receptor beta chains from one sample sequenced in a study of blood T cell repertoires in COVID-19. Sequenced by immunoSEQ multiplex PCR; TCRdb stores in-frame clones only, minus some. Of about 180,000 clones listed, about four fifths are singletons. Source material: peripheral blood. These receptors were taken from a woman in her 70s with COVID-19, enrolled during active disease.

J is TRBJ1-1 and V is TRBV18; D not resolved. Germline V gene data show CDR1 as KGHSH and CDR2 as LQKENI. The CDR3 runs 13 residues. The germline V and J ends were trimmed by 6 bases and 6 bases, with 14 bases remaining between them. CDR3 coding DNA: TGTGCCAGCTCTCCATCGGGAAGGGCTGAAGCTTTCTTT. It specifies CASSPSGRAEAFF.

The rearrangement joins TRBV29-1 to TRBJ2-7; possibly TRBD1 for D (6 bases). The germline gives CDR1 SQVTM, CDR2 ANQGSEA. This CDR3 is 12 amino acids long. Trimming cost V 6 bases and J 4 bases, with 13 bases left between them. The CDR3 bases are TGCAGCGTGCGTCCCGGACAGTACGAGCAGTACTTC. Translated: CSVRPGQYEQYF.

This chain joins TRBV19 and TRBJ1-4; D not certain. Looked up from germline, CDR1 is LNHDA and CDR2 is SQIVND (reference sequence). The CDR3 runs 14 residues. Trimming removed 1 base from V and 3 bases from J, with 6 bases in between. The CDR3 bases are TGTGCCAGTAGTATAGTGGCAGCTAATGAAAAACTGTTTTTT. Protein: CASSIVAANEKLFF.

The rearrangement joins TRBV18 to TRBJ2-2; TRBD2 is a possible D gene (6 bases). The CDR3 runs to 15 residues. CDR1 is KGHSH, CDR2 LQKENI, per germline. Trimming removed 3 bases at V and 1 base at J, with 9 bases between. In DNA form, the CDR3 reads TGTGCCAGCTCACCGAGACTAGTGAACACCGGGGAGCTGTTTTTT. Translating gives CASSPRLVNTGELFF.

In this sample, this clone turned up a few times. V gene TRBV18 combines with J gene TRBJ2-6; D is uncertain. The V end was cut by 3 bases, the J end by 1 base, with 4 bases between. CDR3 length equals 14 residues. The germline CDR1 and CDR2 sequences are KGHSH and LQKENI. The CDR3 DNA reads TGTGCCAGCTCACCGACATCTGGGGCCAACGTCCTGACTTTC. This translates into CASSPTSGANVLTF.

The J gene is TRBJ2-3, the V gene TRBV2; 8 bases align to TRBD2. CDR3 length equals 15 residues. V lost 6 bases to trimming and J lost 5 bases; unmatched junction nucleotides: 10. Germline V CDR1 and CDR2: SNHLY, FYNNEI. This CDR3 is CASSVLREGGDTQYF. Written as DNA, the CDR3 is TGTGCCAGCAGCGTCTTACGGGAGGGGGGAGATACGCAGTATTTT.

The chain is built from TRBV7-2 and TRBJ1-4; no definite D call. This CDR3 is 14 amino acids long. V was trimmed by 5 bases and J by 0 bases, leaving 7 bases between them. Germline CDR1 is SGHTA and CDR2 is FQGNSA. CDR3 DNA: TGTGCCAGCAGCACAGACCCAACTAATGAAAAACTGTTTTTT. Its translation: CASSTDPTNEKLFF.

The gene calls are TRBV19 and TRBJ1-5, with D hard to call. The CDR3 is made up of 15 amino acids. Trimming removed 0 bases at V and 4 bases at J, with 10 bases between. The germline CDR1 and CDR2 sequences are LNHDA and SQIVND (reference sequence). The CDR3 is CASSIDSARNQPQHF. The CDR3 nucleotides are TGTGCCAGTAGTATAGACTCCGCCAGAAATCAGCCCCAGCATTTT.

The chain carries TRBV2 and TRBJ2-2; 14 bases align to TRBD2. The J segment lost 3 bases and the V segment lost 7 bases, leaving 4 bases of the junction unmatched. Germline assignment: CDR1 SNHLY and CDR2 FYNNEI. The CDR3 consists of 16 residues. The CDR3 sequence is CASTGTSGRHTGELFF. The CDR3 region has the DNA TGTGCCAGCACCGGGACTAGCGGGAGACACACCGGGGAGCTGTTTTTT. The variable domain in full, completed from reference TRBV2 and TRBJ2-2, reads EPEVTQTPSHQVTQMGQEVILRCVPISNHLYFYWYRQILGQKVEFLVSFYNNEISEKSEIFDDQFSVERPDGSNFTLKIRSTKLEDSAMYFCASTGTSGRHTGELFFGEGSRLTVL.

The gene calls are TRBV7-9 and TRBJ2-7, with 8 bases fitting TRBD2. Trimming cost V 4 bases and J 5 bases; bases outside gene matches: 10. CDR1 and CDR2 (germline): SEHNR, FQNEAQ (reference sequence). The CDR3 is 15 residues long. The CDR3 DNA reads TGTGCCAGCAGCTCCCTGACGGGAGGGATCCACGAGCAGTACTTC. It specifies CASSSLTGGIHEQYF.

The chain is built from TRBV5-1 and TRBJ2-3; D perhaps matches TRBD2 (5 bases). The germline gives CDR1 SGHRS, CDR2 YFSETQ. This CDR3 has 13 residues. The V end lost 2 bases, the J end lost 9 bases, and 13 bases lay between the germline ends. The CDR3 region is CASSLLDPATQYF. As DNA, the CDR3 is TGCGCCAGCAGCTTACTAGATCCGGCGACGCAGTATTTT.

The chain joins TRBV7-6 to TRBJ1-1, with D uncertain. The germline gives CDR1 SGHVS, CDR2 FNYEAQ. The CDR3 extends over 12 amino acids. V was trimmed by 2 bases and J by 11 bases, leaving 12 bases between them. The DNA of the CDR3 is TGTGCCAGCAGCTTAAACAGCGGTGCGGCTTTCTTT. Protein sequence: CASSLNSGAAFF.

The chain is built from TRBV5-1 and TRBJ2-7; D not certain. Trimming took off 0 bases at V and 0 bases at J, with 10 bases between the two ends. The length of the CDR3 is 15 residues. Germline V lookup: CDR1 SGHRS, CDR2 YFSETQ. CDR3 nucleotide sequence: TGCGCCAGCAGCTTGGCCCCGACAAACTCCTACGAGCAGTACTTC. Its protein product is CASSLAPTNSYEQYF.

This clone was observed a few times. This chain uses TRBV6-5 with TRBJ1-5; D unresolved. The germline gives CDR1 MNHEY, CDR2 SVGAGI. V dropped 5 bases and J dropped 0 bases, with 5 bases sitting between them. CDR3 length: 13 amino acids. The DNA for the CDR3 is TGTGCCAGCAGTCCCGTTAGCAATCAGCCCCAGCATTTT. Its translation is CASSPVSNQPQHF.

The genes are TRBV21-1 and TRBJ2-7; no check of the table's D call, TRBD2, against the DNA was made. TRBV21-1 is marked as a pseudogene. The CDR3 spans 14 residues. The CDR3 protein is CASSRGKYNYEQYF. CDR3 nucleotides: TGTGCCAGCAGCCGGGGGAAGTACAACTACGAGCAGTACTTC.

This chain links TRBV6-5 with TRBJ1-2; D gene uncertain. The V and J ends lost 6 bases and 6 bases respectively, with 20 bases between them. Germline CDR1 MNHEY, CDR2 SVGAGI. This CDR3 region has 15 residues. CDR3 residues: CASSPRRVGLDGYTF. The DNA for the CDR3 is TGTGCCAGCAGCCCCCGGCGGGTTGGTCTTGATGGCTACACCTTC.

This chain connects TRBV7-2 to TRBJ1-2; 7 bases match TRBD1. V gave up 5 bases and J gave up 3 bases; unmatched junction bases: 9. Germline V lookup: CDR1 SGHTA, CDR2 FQGNSA. The CDR3 sequence is 15 residues long. The CDR3 nucleotides read TGTGCCAGCAGCCCGACAGGGTCGGACTACTATGGCTACACCTTC. Its translation is CASSPTGSDYYGYTF.

This clone came up once. As DNA, the CDR3 is TGTGCCAGCAGCTTACAGTTCCTCAGCTCCTACGAGCAGTACTTC. This gives the protein CASSLQFLSSYEQYF. The genes are TRBV7-2 and TRBJ2-7; no clear D gene. V was pared by 2 bases and J by 0 bases, with 11 bases between. The CDR3 runs to 15 residues. Germline V CDR1 and CDR2: SGHTA, FQGNSA.

The chain employs TRBV18 and TRBJ2-7; the D gene is possibly TRBD1 (6 bases). This CDR3 is 13 amino acids long. Trimming left V 3 bases short and J 3 bases short, with 9 bases between. CDR1 KGHSH and CDR2 LQKENI come from the germline V gene. DNA of the CDR3: TGTGCCAGCTCACCCCGACAGGACTACGAGCAGTACTTC. It codes for CASSPRQDYEQYF.